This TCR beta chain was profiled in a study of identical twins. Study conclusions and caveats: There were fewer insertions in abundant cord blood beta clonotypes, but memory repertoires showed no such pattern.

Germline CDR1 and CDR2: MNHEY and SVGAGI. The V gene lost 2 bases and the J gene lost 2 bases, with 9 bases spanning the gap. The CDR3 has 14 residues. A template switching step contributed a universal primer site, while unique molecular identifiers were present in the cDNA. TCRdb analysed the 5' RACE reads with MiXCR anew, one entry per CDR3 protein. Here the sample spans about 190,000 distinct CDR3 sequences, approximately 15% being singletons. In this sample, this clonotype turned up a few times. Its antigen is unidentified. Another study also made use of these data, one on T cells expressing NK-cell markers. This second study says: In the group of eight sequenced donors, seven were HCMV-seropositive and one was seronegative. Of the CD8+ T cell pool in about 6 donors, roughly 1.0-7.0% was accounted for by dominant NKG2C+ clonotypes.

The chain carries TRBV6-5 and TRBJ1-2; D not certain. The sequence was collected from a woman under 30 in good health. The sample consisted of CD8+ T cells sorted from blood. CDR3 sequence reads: CASSYNPTNYGYTF. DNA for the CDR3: TGTGCCAGCAGTTACAATCCCACCAACTATGGCTACACCTTC.